The 7 T cell receptor beta chains presented below share a single source sample, sequenced in a study of monozygotic twins with inflammatory bowel disease (dated by TCRdb to between 2018 and 2021). To prepare the library, 5' RACE was applied. The sequencer listed for this sample is Illumina HiSeq 2500. After the reads were reprocessed by TCRdb, one entry was made per CDR3 protein sequence, with no DNA. This sample's listing comprises some 130,000 distinct CDR3 sequences. Around 1.2% of the sample lies in the top ten. Sequencing used blood. The receptors come from a human donor with ulcerative colitis or Crohn's disease, or a healthy co-twin of an affected twin (not recorded which).

The rearrangement links TRBV6-5 to TRBJ2-2. The CDR3 runs 15 residues. Looked up from germline, CDR1 is MNHEY and CDR2 is SVGAGI. The CDR3 here is CASSSPVRDTGELFF.

The V call is TRBV5-4, the J call TRBJ2-1; no DNA is available, so the TRBD2 call from TCRdb remains unchecked. Germline V lookup: CDR1 SGHNT, CDR2 YYREEE (reference sequence). The CDR3 is 15 residues long. CDR3 residues: CASSPAGGSYNEQFF.

The chain is built from TRBV12-3 or TRBV12-4 and TRBJ2-7. This CDR3 comprises 13 residues. CDR3 amino acids: CASNGGNSYEQYF.

The chain is built from TRBV20-1 and TRBJ1-5. The CDR3 runs to 13 residues. The germline V gene has CDR1 DFQATT and CDR2 SNEGSKA (reference sequence). CDR3 amino acids: CSAGGGSNQPQHF.

V gene TRBV27 combines with J gene TRBJ2-7; TCRdb proposes TRBD1, but this gene call is untestable without DNA. This CDR3 comprises 14 residues. Germline loops: CDR1 MNHEY, CDR2 SMNVEV (reference sequence). CDR3 sequence: CASSSRGVGIAQYF.

The chain employs TRBV10-3 and TRBJ1-4; the TCRdb call, TRBD1, lacks DNA for checking. CDR1 is ENHRY and CDR2 is SYGVKD in the germline V gene. The CDR3 consists of 14 residues. CDR3 sequence: CAISSGRGGEKLFF.

The CDR3 here is CASTTGRDNEQFF. This chain joins TRBV12-3 or TRBV12-4 and TRBJ2-1; TCRdb's assignment of TRBD1 cannot be checked, as there is no DNA. The CDR3 loop spans 13 amino acids.